In its sample, the clone carrying this T cell receptor (beta chain) was seen a few times. Antigen unknown. J lost 3 bases, V lost 4 bases, and 5 bases had no gene match. CDR3 length: 15 amino acids. Germline V CDR1 and CDR2: DFQATT, SNEGSKA (reference sequence). The record originates from a study of T cells in Graves' hyperthyroidism and ophthalmopathy. TCR beta CDR3 region amplification was performed from RNA transcripts. The TCR CDR3 first-round RT-PCR relied on the HTBI primer set. TCRdb fed the multiplex PCR reads into MiXCR, producing one record per CDR3 protein. The table has around 530,000 distinct CDR3 sequences, 15% to 20% seen once. Study results and caveats: The model identified upcoming ophthalmopathy a median approximately 6.4 months ahead of onset.

Individuals with ophthalmopathy presented a Clinical Activity Score of at least 3, a NOSPECS grade of at least 4 and a duration under 3 months. The PBMCs were sourced from fresh peripheral blood (about 10 ml). This chain links TRBV20-1 with TRBJ2-3; 12 nucleotides align to TRBD2. Sequencing was performed on blood. The TCR comes from a woman younger than 35 with Graves' ophthalmopathy. In DNA form, the CDR3 reads TGCAGTGCTACGGGGACTAGCGGGTATACAGATACGCAGTATTTT. It yields the protein CSATGTSGYTDTQYF.